Following are 23 T cell receptor beta chains from one sample sequenced in a study of PD-L1 blockade in urothelial cancer. This sample's time point: pretreatment peripheral blood. Assay used: immunoSEQ multiplex PCR; TCRdb lists only in-frame clones, some missing. There are about 63,000 clones in the sample; 81% occur only once, and roughly 3.2% lies in the top ten. The sequenced sample was PBMCs, obtained around atezolizumab (anti-PD-L1) treatment. These receptors all come from a man aged 65 to 85 with urothelial cancer.

This chain links TRBV5-4 with TRBJ1-3, with D hard to call. CDR3 size: 14 residues. Trimming took 0 bases from V and 3 from J, leaving 7 bases between them. Germline loops: CDR1 SGHNT, CDR2 YYREEE (reference sequence). The CDR3 nucleotides read TGTGCCAGCAGCTTGGGCGGATTTGGAAACACCATATATTTT. This sequence encodes CASSLGGFGNTIYF.

V and J are TRBV5-1 and TRBJ1-1, with TRBD1 matching over 7 bases. V gave up 3 bases and J gave up 6 bases; unmatched junction bases: 5. The CDR3 sequence is 13 residues long. Germline assignment: CDR1 SGHRS and CDR2 YFSETQ. DNA of the CDR3: TGCGCCAGCAGCTGGGACAGTATCTCTGAAGCTTTCTTT. Translated: CASSWDSISEAFF.

The chain is built from TRBV27 and TRBJ1-6; D is possibly TRBD1 (6 bases). The CDR3 spans 15 residues. Germline-derived CDR1 and CDR2 are MNHEY and SMNVEV (reference sequence). Trimming stripped 2 bases from V and 10 bases from J, with 15 bases between. CDR3 region: CASSLVIRGWSPLHF. The CDR3 nucleotides are TGTGCCAGCAGTTTAGTCATCAGGGGCTGGTCACCCCTCCACTTT.

The chain is built from TRBV7-8 and TRBJ1-1; no definite D call. Between the trimmed V and J ends, which lost 5 bases and 3 bases, there was a span of 13 bases. CDR1 and CDR2 from the germline V gene are SGHVS and FQNEAQ. There are 14 residues in the CDR3. In nucleotides, the CDR3 is TGTGCCAGCAGCCTCGGGGAGGTTTACACTGAAGCTTTCTTT. This encodes CASSLGEVYTEAFF. The variable domain in full, completed from reference TRBV7-8 and TRBJ1-1, reads GAGVSQSPRYKVAKRGQDVALRCDPISGHVSLFWYQQALGQGPEFLTYFQNEAQLDKSGLPSDRFFAERPEGSVSTLKIQRTQQEDSAVYLCASSLGEVYTEAFFGQGTRLTVV.

The CDR3 protein is CATSRAGGSYNEQFF. CDR3 coding DNA: TGTGCCACCAGCAGAGCAGGGGGCTCGTACAATGAGCAGTTCTTC. This chain links TRBV15 with TRBJ2-1; 8 bases match TRBD1. The CDR3 is 15 amino acids. Looked up from germline, CDR1 is LNHNV and CDR2 is YYDKDF (reference sequence). Trimming removed 1 base from V and 4 bases from J; junction bases left unmatched: 3.

This clone occurred once. The chain combines TRBV7-2 with TRBJ2-7; D not certain. V lost 2 bases to trimming and J lost 1 base, with 9 bases between them. This CDR3 comprises 14 residues. From germline, CDR1 is SGHTA and CDR2 FQGNSA. CDR3 loop: CASSLIYTSYEQYF. The CDR3 bases are TGTGCCAGCAGCTTAATTTATACATCCTACGAGCAGTACTTC.

This chain joins TRBV19 and TRBJ2-3; TRBD2 agrees at 7 bases. Germline V CDR1 and CDR2: LNHDA, SQIVND (reference sequence). V dropped 5 bases and J dropped 4; count of bases not matched to a gene: 9. The CDR3 is 15 amino acids. The CDR3 here is CASSPRTSEADTQYF. The CDR3 region has the DNA TGTGCCAGTAGTCCTCGGACTAGTGAGGCAGATACGCAGTATTTT.

This clone is a singleton in its sample. The rearrangement joins TRBV29-1 to TRBJ1-1, with 8 bases matching TRBD1. The CDR3 runs 13 residues. V trimming: 6 bases; J trimming: 0 bases; junction bases outside the gene matches: 3. Germline lookup yields CDR1 SQVTM and CDR2 ANQGSEA. The CDR3 DNA sequence: TGCAGCGTCAGACAGGGGATGAACACTGAAGCTTTCTTT. Translated, it gives CSVRQGMNTEAFF. Full variable domain (rest looked up from reference TRBV29-1 and TRBJ1-1): SAVISQKPSRDICQRGTSLTIQCQVDSQVTMMFWYRQQPGQSLTLIATANQGSEATYESGFVIDKFPISRPNLTFSTLTVSNMSPEDSSIYLCSVRQGMNTEAFFGQGTRLTVV.

In its sample, this clone was seen a few times. The chain recombines TRBV29-1 with TRBJ2-3; a possible D gene is TRBD2 (5 bases). The germline CDR1 and CDR2 sequences are SQVTM and ANQGSEA. V was clipped by 4 bases and J by 6 bases, with 14 bases between them. The CDR3 runs to 13 residues. Here the CDR3 DNA reads TGCAGCGTTGTGGGCGGGCCCCCGGATACGCAGTATTTT. Translation gives CSVVGGPPDTQYF.

The chain couples TRBV6-5 to TRBJ2-1; weak D call: TRBD2 (6 bases). The CDR3 loop spans 15 amino acids. Germline-derived CDR1 and CDR2 are MNHEY and SVGAGI. V was clipped by 4 bases and J by 4 bases, with 14 bases between them. Here the CDR3 reads CASSWRAGIYNEQFF. The CDR3 DNA sequence: TGTGCCAGCAGTTGGCGGGCGGGGATATACAATGAGCAGTTCTTC.

V usage is TRBV9 and J usage is TRBJ2-7; the D gene is possibly TRBD2 (6 bases). Trimming left V 4 bases short and J 5 bases short, with 16 bases between. Germline V gene sequence: CDR1 SGDLS, CDR2 YYNGEE. The CDR3 spans 14 residues. In DNA form, the CDR3 reads TGTGCCAGCAGCCCCGACGGAGGGGTAGACGAGCAGTACTTC. Translated: CASSPDGGVDEQYF.

The chain has TRBV25-1 and TRBJ1-4; D perhaps matches TRBD1 (5 bases). Germline V lookup: CDR1 MGHDK, CDR2 SYGVNS. Trimming took off 3 bases at V and 4 bases at J, with 15 bases between the two ends. The CDR3 runs to 16 residues. CDR3 residues: CASSDSLGHFNEKLFF. The CDR3 DNA reads TGTGCCAGCAGTGACTCACTTGGACACTTTAATGAAAAACTGTTTTTT.

This clone was observed a single time. The chain joins TRBV27 to TRBJ1-1, with 8 bases fitting TRBD1. After removal of 5 bases from V and 5 bases from J, the junction contained 13 bases not matched to a gene. The CDR3 is 16 residues long. Germline values: CDR1 MNHEY, CDR2 SMNVEV (reference sequence). The CDR3 reads CASSPTRTGWETEAFF. The CDR3 nucleotides read TGTGCCAGCAGTCCAACCCGGACAGGGTGGGAGACTGAAGCTTTCTTT.

The J gene is TRBJ1-1, the V gene TRBV15; D not resolved. V was pared by 0 bases and J by 5 bases, with 10 bases between. The CDR3 has 14 residues. Per germline, CDR1 LNHNV and CDR2 YYDKDF (reference sequence). CDR3 sequence reads: CATSRDRRMTEAFF. CDR3 coding DNA: TGTGCCACCAGCAGAGATCGGCGGATGACTGAAGCTTTCTTT.

J is TRBJ2-1 and V is TRBV10-2; 12 bases map to TRBD2. V lost 0 bases, J lost 7 bases, and 4 bases stayed unmatched. The CDR3 has 16 amino acids. Germline V gene data show CDR1 as WSHSY and CDR2 as SAAADI. The CDR3 reads CASSESGLAGGNEQFF. The DNA for the CDR3 is TGCGCCAGCAGTGAGTCCGGGCTAGCGGGAGGGAATGAGCAGTTCTTC.

The rearrangement links TRBV18 to TRBJ2-2; 8 bases map to TRBD1. Looked up from germline, CDR1 is KGHSH and CDR2 is LQKENI. The V gene end was trimmed by 0 bases and the J gene end by 5 bases; junction bases not matched to a gene: 2. This CDR3 comprises 15 residues. CDR3 nucleotide sequence: TGTGCCAGCTCACCACCGCGGACAGGGACCGGGGAGCTGTTTTTT. As protein: CASSPPRTGTGELFF.

This clone was counted only a few times. The chain couples TRBV12-5 to TRBJ2-5, with TRBD2 matching 7 bases. With 0 bases clipped from V and 2 bases from J, the junction kept 9 bases outside the gene matches. CDR1 LGHNT and CDR2 FRNRAP come from the germline V gene. The CDR3 has 17 residues. The DNA for the CDR3 is TGTGCTAGTGGTTTGGTAATGGCGGGAGCAAAACAAGAGACCCAGTACTTC. Amino acids: CASGLVMAGAKQETQYF. Full variable domain (remainder filled in from reference TRBV12-5 and TRBJ2-5): DARVTQTPRHKVTEMGQEVTMRCQPILGHNTVFWYRQTMMQGLELLAYFRNRAPLDDSGMPKDRFSAEMPDATLATLKIQPSEPRDSAVYFCASGLVMAGAKQETQYFGPGTRLLVL.

This clone was seen just once. The CDR3: CASSSLRTGFYEQYF. The CDR3 DNA follows: TGTGCCAGCAGCTCTCTCCGGACAGGGTTCTACGAGCAGTACTTC. The gene calls are TRBV11-2 and TRBJ2-7, with 8 bases that match TRBD1. With 4 bases clipped from V and 3 bases from J, the junction kept 8 bases outside the gene matches. This CDR3 region has 15 residues. CDR1 and CDR2 from the germline V gene are SGHAT and FQNNGV.

This chain joins TRBV10-2 and TRBJ2-7; D perhaps matches TRBD1 (5 bases). V gave up 7 bases and J gave up 6 bases, with 19 bases separating them. Germline assignment: CDR1 WSHSY and CDR2 SAAADI. The CDR3 is made up of 14 amino acids. The CDR3 DNA reads as TGCGCCAGCAAAGGGGCCGAAGGGTTAAGCGAGCAGTACTTC. It encodes CASKGAEGLSEQYF.

The V call is TRBV10-3, the J call TRBJ1-2, with 11 bases aligning to TRBD1. The V and J ends lost 2 bases and 6 bases, in that order; junction bases with no gene match: 2. Germline loops: CDR1 ENHRY, CDR2 SYGVKD. This CDR3 contains 14 residues. CDR3 amino acids: CAISERGQGDGYTF. CDR3 DNA: TGTGCCATCAGTGAGAGGGGACAGGGGGATGGCTACACCTTC.

This clone appeared once. This chain links TRBV7-2 with TRBJ2-1; 9 nucleotides agree with TRBD2. The CDR3 sequence is 15 residues long. V was clipped by 5 bases and J by 1 base; unmatched bases: 3. CDR1 SGHTA and CDR2 FQGNSA come from the germline V gene. CDR3 DNA: TGTGCCAGCAGCCGAGCGGGGGGTTCCTACAATGAGCAGTTCTTC. Protein product: CASSRAGGSYNEQFF. The full variable domain, with the rest looked up from reference TRBV7-2 and TRBJ2-1, is GAGVSQSPSNKVTEKGKDVELRCDPISGHTALYWYRQSLGQGLEFLIYFQGNSAPDKSGLPSDRFSAERTGGSVSTLTIQRTQQEDSAVYLCASSRAGGSYNEQFFGPGTRLTVL.

The chain combines TRBV5-3 with TRBJ2-5; tentative D call: TRBD1 (5 bases). TRBV5-3 is noted as an ORF with a role that remains uncertain. V lost 7 bases and J lost 1, with 8 bases in between. This CDR3 has 12 amino acids. DNA for the CDR3: TGTGCCAGACAGGGCCTCCAAGAGACCCAGTACTTC. It yields the protein CARQGLQETQYF.

The chain links TRBV10-3 to TRBJ2-2, with 11 bases aligning to TRBD2. The CDR3 is 17 amino acids. Germline loops: CDR1 ENHRY, CDR2 SYGVKD. Trimming took 2 bases from V and 6 from J; bases not matched to a gene: 8. The CDR3 DNA reads as TGTGCCATCAGTGAGCGTAGTCTAGCGGGAGGTCCCGGGGAGCTGTTTTTT. The encoded protein is CAISERSLAGGPGELFF.